The 30 T cell receptor beta chains below come from one sample, sequenced in a study of response to subunit inactivated influenza vaccine. TCRdb ran MiXCR on the RT-PCR reads and lists one entry per CDR3 protein. This table holds about 170,000 distinct CDR3 sequences, roughly 10% found once. Specimen: CD8+ T cells sorted from PBMCs, collected around 2 years after vaccination. The source is a man between 50 and 75 years old who received an inactivated influenza vaccine.

The chain recombines TRBV13 with TRBJ2-1; D is possibly TRBD1 (6 bases). The CDR3 runs 15 residues. The germline V and J ends were trimmed by 0 bases and 8 bases, with 14 bases remaining between them. Germline CDR1 PRHDT, CDR2 FYEKMQ (reference sequence). The CDR3 loop is CASSLGLGAEDEQFF. CDR3 in DNA: TGTGCCAGCAGCTTAGGTCTGGGGGCGGAGGATGAGCAGTTCTTC.

V gene TRBV2 combines with J gene TRBJ2-2, with D maybe TRBD1 (6 bases). The CDR3 length is 12 residues. From germline, CDR1 is SNHLY and CDR2 FYNNEI. Trimming pared 7 bases from V and 7 bases from J, leaving 10 bases between. The CDR3 DNA sequence: TGTGCCAGCATCAGGGGTGGCGGGGAGCTGTTTTTT. This gives the protein CASIRGGGELFF. The full variable domain, with the rest looked up from reference TRBV2 and TRBJ2-2, is EPEVTQTPSHQVTQMGQEVILRCVPISNHLYFYWYRQILGQKVEFLVSFYNNEISEKSEIFDDQFSVERPDGSNFTLKIRSTKLEDSAMYFCASIRGGGELFFGEGSRLTVL.

This clonotype has a count of ten or more. The V and J genes are TRBV27 and TRBJ2-7; D gene ambiguous. The CDR3 is made up of 14 amino acids. The germline CDR1 and CDR2 sequences are MNHEY and SMNVEV (reference sequence). V shed 6 bases and J shed 0 bases, with 12 bases lying between them. CDR3 residues: CASRPLGTSYEQYF. The CDR3, as DNA: TGTGCCAGCAGGCCGCTTGGTACCTCCTACGAGCAGTACTTC.

V is TRBV11-1 and J is TRBJ2-5; 9 nucleotides match TRBD1. CDR3 length: 18 residues. The ends lost 5 bases at V and 4 bases at J; junction bases unmatched: 17. CDR1 SGHAT and CDR2 FQDESV come from the germline V gene (reference sequence). CDR3: CASSTPVRDREWRETQYF. CDR3 in DNA: TGTGCCAGCAGCACCCCGGTTCGGGACAGGGAATGGCGAGAGACCCAGTACTTC.

This chain joins TRBV20-1 and TRBJ2-1; 13 bases agree with TRBD2. This CDR3 comprises 17 residues. Trimming at V came to 3 bases and at J to 0 bases, leaving 5 bases not matched to a gene. Germline loops: CDR1 DFQATT, CDR2 SNEGSKA (reference sequence). CDR3 region: CSARTSGRPYSYNEQFF. CDR3 in DNA: TGCAGTGCTAGGACTAGCGGGAGGCCTTACTCCTACAATGAGCAGTTCTTC.

This clonotype was counted between two and nine times. The chain employs TRBV4-2 and TRBJ2-7; tentatively, D is TRBD2 (7 bases). CDR3 size: 13 residues. The germline V and J ends were trimmed by 0 bases and 9 bases, with 12 bases remaining between them. CDR1 and CDR2 (germline): LGHNA, YNFKEQ. CDR3 in DNA: TGTGCCAGCAGCCAAGAACTTCGGGGGGCGCAGTACTTC. Residues: CASSQELRGAQYF.

This chain links TRBV28 with TRBJ2-3, with 8 positions matching TRBD2. The CDR3 consists of 16 residues. Germline values: CDR1 MDHEN, CDR2 SYDVKM. V trimming: 3 bases; J trimming: 5 bases; junction bases outside the gene matches: 10. The CDR3 DNA is TGTGCCAGCAGTTTTCCCCCCGGGAGGGTGCAAGATACGCAGTATTTT. Translated: CASSFPPGRVQDTQYF.

This clonotype was detected only a few times. This chain connects TRBV28 to TRBJ2-7; 7 bases line up with TRBD2. The CDR3 loop spans 13 amino acids. V lost 8 bases and J lost 2; bases outside the gene matches: 6. Germline V gene data show CDR1 as MDHEN and CDR2 as SYDVKM. This CDR3 reads CASLGTTTYEQYF. CDR3 sequence (DNA): TGTGCCAGCTTAGGGACTACAACCTACGAGCAGTACTTC.

The table lists this clonotype with a few counts. The chain recombines TRBV28 with TRBJ1-5, with a possible D match to TRBD1 (5 bases). Germline loops: CDR1 MDHEN, CDR2 SYDVKM. The CDR3 runs 16 residues. V gave up 1 base and J gave up 0 bases, with 10 bases separating them. As DNA, the CDR3 is TGTGCCAGCAGTTTATTATGGGGCCTTAGCAATCAGCCCCAGCATTTT. This gives the protein CASSLLWGLSNQPQHF.

The gene calls are TRBV3-1 and TRBJ2-7; TRBD2 matches 13 bases. The junction had 9 bases not matched to a gene; V was cut back by 3 bases and J by 4 bases. This CDR3 comprises 17 residues. CDR1 is LGHDT, CDR2 YNNKEL, per germline (reference sequence). The CDR3 sequence is CASSHLSATSGGYEQYF. The CDR3 nucleotides are TGTGCCAGCAGCCACCTATCAGCGACTAGCGGGGGGTACGAGCAGTACTTC.

This clonotype was found a few times. The chain is built from TRBV5-5 and TRBJ2-1, with D tentatively TRBD2 (6 bases). In germline, CDR1 is SGHKS, CDR2 YYEKEE (reference sequence). The V end lost 0 bases, the J end lost 6 bases, and 13 bases lay between the germline ends. CDR3 size: 15 residues. In DNA form, the CDR3 reads TGTGCCAGCAGCTTGGGGCTAGCGCTTTCCAATGAGCAGTTCTTC. It codes for CASSLGLALSNEQFF.

This clonotype was seen at least ten times. The J gene is TRBJ2-5, the V gene TRBV5-5, with 7 nucleotides matching TRBD1. Germline V gene lookup returns CDR1 SGHKS and CDR2 YYEKEE (reference sequence). Trimming removed 4 bases from V and 4 bases from J; junction bases left unmatched: 10. The CDR3 totals 15 residues. The chain's CDR3 is CASSGKWDSAETQYF. CDR3 nucleotide sequence: TGTGCCAGCAGCGGCAAATGGGACAGCGCAGAGACCCAGTACTTC.

This clonotype was counted many times. J is TRBJ2-3 and V is TRBV3-1, with D perhaps TRBD2 (5 bases). V was cut by 1 base and J by 0 bases, with 8 bases left in between. Germline loops: CDR1 LGHDT, CDR2 YNNKEL (reference sequence). This CDR3 contains 15 residues. The CDR3 region has the DNA TGTGCCAGCAGCCAAGTTAGCGATAGCACAGATACGCAGTATTTT. Amino acids: CASSQVSDSTDTQYF.

The rearrangement joins TRBV24-1 to TRBJ2-3, with D tentatively TRBD1 (5 bases). From germline, CDR1 is KGHDR and CDR2 SFDVKD. The CDR3 length is 14 residues. V shed 3 bases and J shed 2 bases, with 8 bases lying between them. The CDR3 DNA reads TGTGCCACCAGTGATCACAGGAACACAGATACGCAGTATTTT. Residues: CATSDHRNTDTQYF.

This clonotype occurred many times. The V call is TRBV7-9, the J call TRBJ2-2, with D possibly being TRBD2 (6 bases). Germline V gene sequence: CDR1 SEHNR, CDR2 FQNEAQ (reference sequence). The CDR3 covers 14 residues. V lost 7 bases to trimming and J lost 4 bases, with 13 bases between them. This CDR3 is CASNPLGGTGELFF. As DNA, the CDR3 is TGTGCCAGCAACCCCTTGGGGGGCACCGGGGAGCTGTTTTTT.

V usage is TRBV6-1 and J usage is TRBJ2-7; TRBD1 agrees at 10 bases. From germline, CDR1 is MNHNS and CDR2 SASEGT. Trimming took 6 bases from V and 5 from J; bases not matched to a gene: 10. The CDR3 totals 15 residues. The CDR3 sequence: CASSLTGGYGDEQYF. The CDR3 DNA sequence: TGTGCCAGCAGCCTGACAGGGGGCTACGGCGACGAGCAGTACTTC.

This clonotype was seen more than once but under ten times. V usage is TRBV29-1 and J usage is TRBJ1-1, with TRBD1 matching 8 bases. There are 15 residues in the CDR3. J was trimmed by 2 bases and V by 4 bases; bases with no gene match: 9. Germline V gives CDR1 SQVTM, CDR2 ANQGSEA. DNA for the CDR3: TGCAGCGTTGGAGGACAGGGAAGAGGTAACACTGAAGCTTTCTTT. The encoded protein is CSVGGQGRGNTEAFF.

This clonotype has a handful of counts. The J gene is TRBJ2-1, the V gene TRBV6-2 or TRBV6-3; TRBD2 matches at 8 bases. The germline V gene has CDR1 MNHEY and CDR2 SVGEGT. V was clipped by 6 bases and J by 3 bases; unmatched bases: 4. The CDR3 covers 14 residues. The CDR3 nucleotides read TGTGCCAGCAGAGCGGGGGCCATCTACAATGAGCAGTTCTTC. Its protein product is CASRAGAIYNEQFF.

The chain joins TRBV11-2 to TRBJ2-1, with a possible D match to TRBD2 (5 bases). Germline V CDR1 and CDR2: SGHAT, FQNNGV. This CDR3 spans 15 amino acids. Trimming shortened V by 5 bases and J by 4 bases, and 15 bases separated the two germline ends. CDR3 protein: CASSIPGGGYNEQFF. CDR3 sequence (DNA): TGTGCCAGCAGCATACCTGGAGGTGGGTACAATGAGCAGTTCTTC. The full variable domain, in which reference TRBV11-2 and TRBJ2-1 provide the parts outside the CDR3, is EAGVAQSPRYKIIEKRQSVAFWCNPISGHATLYWYQQILGQGPKLLIQFQNNGVVDDSQLPKDRFSAERLKGVDSTLKIQPAKLEDSAVYLCASSIPGGGYNEQFFGPGTRLTVL.

The rearrangement links TRBV7-2 to TRBJ2-2; 9 positions agree with TRBD1. With V trimmed by 1 base and J by 5 bases, 2 bases remained unmatched. Germline V gene data show CDR1 as SGHTA and CDR2 as FQGNSA. The CDR3 totals 15 residues. CDR3 nucleotide sequence: TGTGCCAGCAGCTTAGGGGACAGGGTAACCGGGGAGCTGTTTTTT. Protein sequence: CASSLGDRVTGELFF.

Many counts were recorded for this clonotype. J is TRBJ1-4 and V is TRBV5-1; D not resolved. The CDR3 has 17 residues. CDR1 and CDR2 (germline): SGHRS, YFSETQ. Trimming cost V 6 bases and J 8 bases, with 26 bases left between them. CDR3 nucleotide sequence: TGCGCCAGCACTATAAGTAGCGTTGGGAACCTCGGGGAAAAACTGTTTTTT. Its protein is CASTISSVGNLGEKLFF.

V is TRBV2 and J is TRBJ1-2, with D tentatively TRBD1 (5 bases). The CDR3 totals 16 residues. CDR1 SNHLY and CDR2 FYNNEI come from the germline V gene. V lost 6 bases and J lost 4, with 21 bases in between. The CDR3 DNA reads as TGTGCCAGCAGGGCGCCTGGGACGGCGGCGTTCTATGGCTACACCTTC. Translated: CASRAPGTAAFYGYTF.

This clonotype has just a few counts. This chain uses TRBV7-2 with TRBJ2-7; D might be TRBD1 (6 bases). This CDR3 region has 14 residues. CDR1 is SGHTA and CDR2 is FQGNSA in the germline V gene. Between the trimmed V and J ends, which lost 1 base and 0 bases, there was a span of 7 bases. CDR3 sequence reads: CASSLVDSSYEQYF. The CDR3 region has the DNA TGTGCCAGCAGCTTAGTGGACAGCTCCTACGAGCAGTACTTC.

This chain links TRBV6-1 with TRBJ2-5; D is unresolved. The V gene's germline CDR1 is MNHNS and CDR2 SASEGT. V shed 4 bases and J shed 1 base, with 13 bases lying between them. The CDR3 sequence is 15 residues long. The CDR3 protein is CASSASSGIQETQYF. In DNA, the CDR3 is TGTGCCAGCAGTGCCTCTAGTGGTATCCAAGAGACCCAGTACTTC.

This clonotype appeared a few times. As DNA, the CDR3 is TGCGCCAGCAGCTTGGTCAAGGGAGATCGCACTGAAGCTTTCTTT. This encodes CASSLVKGDRTEAFF. V and J are TRBV5-1 and TRBJ1-1; D unclear. CDR1 and CDR2 from the germline V gene are SGHRS and YFSETQ. The CDR3 spans 15 residues. V was cut by 0 bases and J by 4 bases, with 13 bases left in between.

This clonotype occurred a few times. The rearrangement joins TRBV12-3 or TRBV12-4 to TRBJ2-7; 8 bases agree with TRBD1. The CDR3 is 15 amino acids. Unmatched junction bases numbered 12, after V lost 6 bases and J lost 5 bases. The CDR3 DNA is TGTGCCAGCAGCCCGCAGGGGGCTCTGGGGGACGAGCAGTACTTC. Amino acid sequence: CASSPQGALGDEQYF.

The table lists this clonotype with many counts. V is TRBV4-1 and J is TRBJ1-1; no clear D gene. V lost 1 base and J lost 5, with 8 bases in between. The germline gives CDR1 MGHRA, CDR2 YSYEKL. The CDR3 is 13 residues long. The CDR3: CASSQVLDTEAFF. The CDR3 DNA reads as TGCGCCAGCAGCCAAGTTCTGGATACTGAAGCTTTCTTT.

This clonotype was recorded a few times. This rearrangement joins TRBV9 to TRBJ2-1; 9 nucleotides align to TRBD1. CDR1 is SGDLS and CDR2 is YYNGEE in the germline V gene. The CDR3 length is 15 residues. V shed 3 bases and J 5 bases; nucleotides not matched to a gene: 6. The CDR3 DNA follows: TGTGCCAGCAGCGAGACAGGGGGTGTCAACAATGAGCAGTTCTTC. Encoded protein: CASSETGGVNNEQFF.

This chain links TRBV5-6 with TRBJ2-1; 9 bases fit TRBD2. The CDR3 extends over 16 amino acids. J was trimmed by 8 bases and V by 0 bases; bases with no gene match: 9. Germline V gene sequence: CDR1 SGHDT, CDR2 YYEEEE. DNA of the CDR3: TGTGCCAGCAGCTTGGTTGGGTTAGCGGGAGCGGATGAGCAGTTCTTC. This sequence encodes CASSLVGLAGADEQFF. The full variable domain, rest sourced from reference TRBV5-6 and TRBJ2-1, is DAGVTQSPTHLIKTRGQQVTLRCSPKSGHDTVSWYQQALGQGPQFIFQYYEEEERQRGNFPDRFSGHQFPNYSSELNVNALLLGDSALYLCASSLVGLAGADEQFFGPGTRLTVL.

The chain uses TRBV19 and TRBJ1-5, with 12 bases lining up with TRBD1. CDR3 length equals 15 residues. The germline V gene has CDR1 LNHDA and CDR2 SQIVND (reference sequence). J gave up 4 bases and V 8 bases, and 6 bases lay outside the gene matches. CDR3 nucleotides: TGTGCCAGTGGACCGGGACAGGGGGCGAATCAGCCCCAGCATTTT. This translates into CASGPGQGANQPQHF.